This paragraph covers one T cell receptor (beta chain) sequence. The antigen is undetermined. This entry comes from a study of shared clonotypes between healthy human individuals. Study-wide findings and caveats: Sampling included only blood; tissue repertoires likely differ.

Libraries were prepared by immunoSEQ multiplex PCR; TCRdb keeps only in-frame clonotypes and omits some of them. The table lists fewer than 1.8 million clones, approximately 98.5% of them singletons. The CDR3 loop spans 13 amino acids. Germline V lookup: CDR1 PRHDT, CDR2 FYEKMQ (reference sequence). V lost 2 bases and J 3 bases, leaving 7 bases between the germline ends. The material sequenced was naive CD4+ T cells sorted from blood. Subset denoted: CD45RA+ positively selected. The clonotype was recovered from a man younger than 45 in good health. The V and J genes are TRBV13 and TRBJ2-5; no clear D. The CDR3 protein is CASSLQPKETQYF. The CDR3 nucleotides read TGTGCCAGCAGCTTACAGCCGAAAGAGACCCAGTACTTC.